This is a list of T cell receptor beta chains from one sample in a study of shared clonotypes between healthy human individuals. Only in-frame clones appear in the TCRdb table, and some are missing; sequencing was by immunoSEQ multiplex PCR. The sample contains roughly 2.2 million clones, approximately 95% of which appear only once. Sample: naive CD4+ T cells from PBMCs. These receptors were obtained from a young man in good health. Some clones in this sample may be carry-over from other donors' samples. Each CDR3 is given with its conserved first and last residue. The D gene is left open where the match is weak. Where a row states a size, it is once, few, many or the class of an expanded clone; other rows omit it.

v_call	d_call	j_call	clone_size	cdr3_aa	cdr3_nt
TRBV13	TRBD2	TRBJ2-7	-	CASSPGRGAYEQYF	TGTGCCAGCAGCCCCGGGCGGGGGGCCTACGAGCAGTACTTC
TRBV9	TRBD1	TRBJ1-2	-	CASSVAATGVYGYTF	TGTGCCAGCAGCGTCGCGGCAACAGGGGTCTATGGCTACACCTTC
TRBV30	-	TRBJ2-3	once	CAWSVQGGDTQYF	TGTGCCTGGAGTGTTCAGGGTGGGGATACGCAGTATTTT
TRBV20-1	-	TRBJ1-2	-	CSAQNRDGYTF	TGCAGTGCCCAGAACCGGGACGGCTACACCTTC
TRBV19	TRBD1	TRBJ1-5	-	CASSTVGTGGSGNQPQHF	TGTGCCAGCAGTACGGTCGGGACAGGGGGATCGGGCAATCAGCCCCAGCATTTT
TRBV28	-	TRBJ2-7	-	CASTSLQGGMASSYEQYF	TGTGCCAGCACTTCCCTGCAGGGGGGTATGGCGAGCTCCTACGAGCAGTACTTC
TRBV7-3	-	TRBJ2-1	-	CASSTSRGGVYNEQFF	TGTGCCAGCAGCACCTCCCGAGGGGGTGTCTACAATGAGCAGTTCTTC
TRBV7-2	-	TRBJ1-4	-	CASSFTGQTNEKLFF	TGTGCCAGCAGTTTTACGGGACAAACAAATGAAAAACTGTTTTTT
TRBV29-1	TRBD2	TRBJ2-1	-	CSGLGGNEQFF	TGCAGCGGATTGGGGGGGAATGAGCAGTTCTTC
TRBV19	TRBD1	TRBJ2-7	-	CASSIAQTGAYEQYF	TGTGCCAGTAGTATAGCTCAGACAGGGGCCTACGAGCAGTACTTC
TRBV6-5	TRBD2	TRBJ2-2	-	CASGGGGQSTGELFF	TGTGCCAGCGGTGGCGGGGGGCAGAGTACCGGGGAGCTGTTTTTT
TRBV30	-	TRBJ1-2	-	CAWSVYSYQNYGYTF	TGTGCCTGGAGTGTATATTCATACCAAAACTATGGCTACACCTTC
TRBV7-2	-	TRBJ2-1	-	CASSPLGGPYNEQFF	TGTGCCAGCAGCCCCCTCGGGGGACCCTACAATGAGCAGTTCTTC
TRBV28	-	TRBJ1-2	-	CASSLHPDRDGYTF	TGTGCCAGCAGTTTACACCCGGACAGAGATGGCTACACCTTC
TRBV7-2	TRBD2	TRBJ2-3	-	CASSTRTSGITDTQYF	TGTGCCAGCAGCACCAGGACTAGCGGGATCACAGATACGCAGTATTTT
TRBV28	-	TRBJ1-4	-	CASSFQSWAEKLFF	TGTGCCAGCAGCTTTCAAAGCTGGGCTGAAAAACTGTTTTTT
TRBV2	TRBD2	TRBJ2-3	-	CASRTSGSASDTQYF	TGTGCCAGCAGGACTAGCGGGAGCGCCTCAGATACGCAGTATTTT
TRBV2	-	TRBJ2-1	once	CASRGDQAGFNEQFF	TGTGCCAGCAGGGGGGACCAGGCCGGATTTAATGAGCAGTTCTTC
TRBV6-6	-	TRBJ1-2	-	CASSRGPTVGYTF	TGTGCCAGCAGCCGGGGACCAACAGTAGGCTACACCTTC
TRBV4-1	TRBD1	TRBJ1-1	-	CASSLLGTGRMNTEAFF	TGCGCCAGCAGCCTTCTGGGGACAGGGCGCATGAACACTGAAGCTTTCTTT
TRBV7-2	-	TRBJ1-5	-	CASKSAYSNQPQHF	TGTGCCAGCAAATCGGCTTATAGCAATCAGCCCCAGCATTTT
TRBV5-1	TRBD1	TRBJ2-7	-	CASSFTPGQGWSEQYF	TGCGCCAGCAGCTTCACCCCGGGACAGGGATGGAGCGAGCAGTACTTC
TRBV6-5	-	TRBJ1-2	-	CASSYSRGAYGYTF	TGTGCCAGCAGTTACTCGCGGGGGGCTTACGGCTACACCTTC
TRBV30	-	TRBJ2-5	-	CASSLEETQYF	TGTGCCTCGAGTTTGGAAGAGACCCAGTACTTC
TRBV7-8	TRBD1	TRBJ1-5	-	CASSLVGQGVYQPQHF	TGTGCCAGCAGCTTAGTGGGACAGGGGGTATACCAGCCCCAGCATTTT
TRBV28	-	TRBJ1-5	-	CASRGTQPQHF	TGTGCCAGCAGGGGCACTCAGCCCCAGCATTTT
TRBV19	-	TRBJ1-5	-	CASSSPDRLSNQPQHF	TGTGCCAGTAGTAGCCCAGACAGGTTAAGCAATCAGCCCCAGCATTTT
TRBV5-1	-	TRBJ1-5	-	CASSPTPDQPQHF	TGCGCCAGCAGCCCGACACCAGATCAGCCCCAGCATTTT